Reported below is one T cell receptor (beta chain). Its antigen remains undetermined. It has no much larger one-base neighbor in the sample; base qualities were not kept. V lost 4 bases and J lost 4 bases, and the count of bases not matched to a germline gene is 4. Taken from cysteine to phenylalanine, the CDR3 has 13 residues. The only DNA kept is the CDR3, 39 bases in frame from the first base. CDR1 is given as GTSNPN and CDR2 as SVGIG, both from the germline V gene (reference sequence). Receptor libraries were prepared by the immunoSEQ multiplex PCR assay. For the multiplex PCR, a mixture combining 60 forward primers for TCR Vbeta segments and 13 reverse primers for TCR Jbeta segments was used. The CDR3 region of rearranged TCR beta genes was amplified from genomic DNA by a multiplex PCR assay. On the Illumina HiSeq System, the amplified TCR beta libraries were sequenced as 87-base-pair reads. From the authors' description of their analysis: Across the 670 or so repertoires, a later analysis counted approximately 75 million unique TCR beta chains, roughly 11 million of which were shared by at least two donors. Raw reads were error-corrected and collapsed into unique sequences with a nearest-neighbor algorithm that merged closely related sequences to remove PCR and sequencing errors. Alignment of CDR3 sequences to IMGT reference sequences was used to assign V, D and J gene segments. Each retained sequence needed at least a six-nucleotide match to both a V gene segment and a J gene segment. Rearrangements were called productive when the CDR3 lacked stop codons and stayed in frame with V and J; all others were non-productive. Following IMGT convention, CDR3 was defined as the stretch from the second conserved V-encoded cysteine up to the conserved J-encoded phenylalanine. The earlier analysis of 587 of the donors excluded any sequence lacking an unambiguous match to a single V gene segment. In an earlier analysis of approximately 550 of the donors, V segments were called functional above 56.7% productive rearrangements and were called segregating when the between-donor standard deviation exceeded 5%. To diagnose cytomegalovirus status from the catalog of TCR beta chain sequences, a statistical classification framework was built. A later analysis assigned V and J genes by comparing TCR nucleotide sequences with IMGT/GENE-DB human TR gene sequences. The TCRdist pipeline was used in a later analysis to assign CDR3 sequences and most-parsimonious VDJ recombination scenarios. In a later analysis, each TCR beta chain was defined by its CDR3 amino acid sequence together with its V-gene family, and reads lacking a unique V-gene family were excluded. To address suspected cross-contamination and a sequencing artifact, a later analysis removed some 620 highly shared, low-generation-probability nucleotide sequences. For each public chain, a later analysis derived a clonal expansion index from normalized ranks of inferred template counts within each repertoire. Generation probabilities in a later analysis came from a VDJ recombination model fitted to out-of-frame rearrangements, and those results were checked against IGoR. Hypergeometric tests were used in a later analysis to score TCR-TCR, TCR-HLA and TCR-CMV co-occurrence, with a repertoire-size bias correction applied to the TCR pairs. False discovery rates were estimated in a later analysis by permuting HLA or CMV assignments 20 times. In a later analysis, co-occurring TCRs were grouped with DBSCAN, and TCRdist sequence similarity was added when clustering was performed within HLA-allele-positive subsets. Repertoires with fewer than 30,000 or more than 120,000 public chains were left out of co-occurrence clustering, as were about five repertoires with anomalous nucleotide sharing. TCRdb mirrors the immuneACCESS table, restricted to in-frame sequences. Some clones are absent from its copies; in checked studies, under half trace to an unresolved V gene, and the reason for the others is unknown. From that table come the V and J calls and clone size; the DNA was used to work out D and trimming. Recorded for this sample are about 180,000 clones; more than 65% of them occurred a single time. The ten largest account for approximately 1.3% of the sample.

The data are from a study of cytomegalovirus exposure and HLA in healthy donors (dated by TCRdb to the late 2010s). The study in broad terms: An earlier analysis of approximately 600 of the donors reported about 250 Gb of sequence data and around 110 million unique TCR beta sequences from 190 million or so T cells. Roughly 300 gigabases of sequencing data and approximately 84 million unique TCR sequences were included in an early release covering roughly 600 HLA-typed donors. The genetic ancestry cluster associated with self-reported Caucasian donors included around 76% of the 350 to 500 genotyped donors. The aim of the study was to test whether cataloging public T cell receptors could identify signatures of past pathogen exposure. The T cell repertoires of 550 to 850 subjects were profiled by immunosequencing and related to cytomegalovirus serostatus. Besides the first cohort of around 670 subjects, a separate validation cohort made up of over a hundred different subjects was used. To predict cytomegalovirus infection status, the study brought together high-throughput TCR immunosequencing, statistical association of individual TCRs with disease status, and machine learning. A later analysis re-analyzed previously published TCR beta repertoires from 666 donors and added high-resolution HLA genotyping to study TCR occurrence patterns. In the later analysis, no new phenotypic data were used to find candidate immune exposures; instead, reliance was placed on TCR beta sequences and their occurrence across donors. To decide whether each TCR beta V gene segment behaved as functional or pseudogenic, an earlier analysis of some 600 of the donors relied on high-throughput TCR beta sequencing. Donor age, sex, ethnicity and CMV serostatus were compiled together with the repertoire data. Genome-wide SNP genotypes for about 60% of the 666 donors were used in a later genetic analysis, which treated that subset as a discovery cohort. Every discovery cohort repertoire had been produced on one sequencing platform. Class I and class II HLA loci were covered by the typing at four-digit resolution. The number of donors typed differed by locus, with 629-630 for A, B, C, DRB1 and DQB1, around 500 for DQA1, approximately 580 for DPA1, and around 460 for DPB1. Four to six DR-DQ haplotypes were handled as single units for association and clustering, since linkage in the cohort was strong. Across some 400 genotyped donors of the cohort, an average of roughly 250,000 unique TCR beta nucleotide sequences per donor were sequenced, and 15% to 20% of those sequences were non-productive.

Overall study results and their limits: While some public TCRs were present in many individuals, most TCR sequences turned up only very rarely across donors. V-gene and J-gene trimming of TCR beta chains was associated with a missense DCLRE1C variant in a later genetic analysis, and the association was replicated in an independent cohort. According to a later analysis, TCR association rates differed among HLA loci, with DRB1 alleles showing the most associated TCRs and HLA-C alleles showing the fewest. The study listed 150 to 200 TCR beta chains as associated with cytomegalovirus. The classifier was reported to diagnose cytomegalovirus status with high specificity and sensitivity in both the original cohort and the validation cohort. Several of the top co-occurrence clusters appeared to be linked to parvovirus B19, influenza, CMV and Epstein-Barr virus, according to a later analysis. When HLA alleles, especially DR and DQ, strongly co-occurred, attributing TCR associations to individual alleles was difficult. Most CMV-associated TCR beta chains appeared to be HLA-restricted in a later analysis, and the HLA associations seemed to be driven largely by CMV exposure. A further reported finding was that TCR beta sequences accurately predicted the HLA-A and HLA-B alleles for most subjects in the first cohort. Some IMGT-functional V segments, including TRBV6-2 and TRBV6-3, could not be told apart with the 87-base-pair reads, so those segments were excluded. Because HLA typing was missing for some donors at each locus, association tests included only the typed subset. Sequencing depth was assumed to be roughly uniform across donors in the presence/absence analyses, though that assumption may not hold. Compared with the approximately 600-donor mean, donors in an Asian-associated ancestry cluster had fewer N-insertions in productive TCRs, according to a later genetic analysis. Because counts were too low, some 16 rarely observed V segments, including chromosome 9 orphons, were excluded from the earlier analysis of some 540 of the donors. Correlated functional status among segregating V segments might reflect linkage disequilibrium, but an unknown experimental factor could not be ruled out. In an earlier analysis of about 600 of the donors, most TCR beta V segments appeared in productive rearrangements about 87% or about 30% of the time, broadly matching IMGT annotations. A group of highly shared sequence variants was considered likely to be a technical artifact of the sequencing pipeline. It was suggested by the authors that the approach could potentially be generalized to other disease states and immunological phenotypes. Compared with equally common non-associated chains, HLA-associated TCR beta chains in a later analysis were more clonally expanded and had lower generation probabilities. Three of the identified cytomegalovirus-associated TCR beta chains were confirmed in vitro to be specific for cytomegalovirus antigens. For the cohort, immune exposure information was limited to CMV serostatus. Specific HLA alleles were associated with 16,951 TCR beta sequences at a false discovery rate of 0.05 in a later analysis. The cohort was sequenced for TCR beta chains only, and without alpha or paired-chain data the features that could be detected were limited.

The cohort was made up of about 610 healthy bone marrow donors. At the time of sampling, every cohort member was nominally healthy, though immune exposures that went unrecorded were likely present. The donor was CMV seronegative and belonged to the group of 352 seronegative cohort members. Each donor provided a peripheral blood sample, and peripheral blood mononuclear cells were used for TCR beta sequencing. The Qiagen DNeasy Blood Extraction Kit was used to extract genomic DNA from the blood cell samples. In this chain, TRBV30 is recombined with TRBJ2-3; TRBD2 aligns with 8 central bases. Sequencing was done on a sample of PBMCs. The sequence was collected from a young man in good health and CMV-seronegative. The DNA sequence reads TGTGCCTGGACGGGGGGGCCACCAGATACGCAGTATTTT. Its coded protein is CAWTGGPPDTQYF. The full variable domain, completed from the reference TRBV30 and TRBJ2-3 proteins outside the CDR3, reads SQTIHQWPATLVQPVGSPLSLECTVEGTSNPNLYWYRQAAGRGLQLLFYSVGIGQISSEVPQNLSASRPQDRQFILSSKKLLLSDSGFYLCAWTGGPPDTQYFGPGTRLTVL.